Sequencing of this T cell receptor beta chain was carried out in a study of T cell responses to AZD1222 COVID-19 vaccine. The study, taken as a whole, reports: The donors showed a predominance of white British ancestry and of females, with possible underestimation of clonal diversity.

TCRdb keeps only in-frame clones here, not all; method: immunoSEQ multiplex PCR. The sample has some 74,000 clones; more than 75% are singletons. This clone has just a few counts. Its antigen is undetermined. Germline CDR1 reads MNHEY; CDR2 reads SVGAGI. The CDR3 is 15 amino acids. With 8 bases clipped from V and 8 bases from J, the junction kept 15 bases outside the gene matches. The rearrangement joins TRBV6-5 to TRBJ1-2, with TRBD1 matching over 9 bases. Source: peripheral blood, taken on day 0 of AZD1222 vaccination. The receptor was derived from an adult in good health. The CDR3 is CASSDRGQGFRGYTF. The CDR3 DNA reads TGTGCCAGCTCCGACCGGGGACAGGGATTCCGCGGCTACACCTTC.